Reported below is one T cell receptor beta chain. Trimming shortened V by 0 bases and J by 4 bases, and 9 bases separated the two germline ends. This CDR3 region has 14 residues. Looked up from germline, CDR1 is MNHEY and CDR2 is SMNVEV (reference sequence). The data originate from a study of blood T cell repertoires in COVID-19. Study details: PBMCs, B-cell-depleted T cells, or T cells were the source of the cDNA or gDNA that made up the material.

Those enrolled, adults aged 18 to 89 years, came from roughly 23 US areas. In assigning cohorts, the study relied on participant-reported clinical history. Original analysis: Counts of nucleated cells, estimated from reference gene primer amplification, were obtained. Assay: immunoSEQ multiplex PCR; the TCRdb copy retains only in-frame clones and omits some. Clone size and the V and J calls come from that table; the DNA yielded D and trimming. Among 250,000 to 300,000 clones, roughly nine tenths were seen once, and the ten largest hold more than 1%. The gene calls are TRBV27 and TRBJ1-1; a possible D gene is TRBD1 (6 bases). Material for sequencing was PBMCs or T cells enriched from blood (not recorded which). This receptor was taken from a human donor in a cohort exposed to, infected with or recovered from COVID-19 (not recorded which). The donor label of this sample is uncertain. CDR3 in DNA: TGTGCCAGCAGTTTATCGATAGGGGGCACTGAAGCTTTCTTT. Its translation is CASSLSIGGTEAFF.